This note documents a single TCR beta chain sequence. The antigen is undetermined. CDR1 and CDR2 (germline): LNHDA, SQIVND (reference sequence). CDR3 size: 13 residues. Trimming removed 6 bases from V and 7 bases from J, with 13 bases in between. Generated by immunoSEQ multiplex PCR, the TCRdb table keeps only in-frame clones and is missing some. This sample has roughly 80,000 clones, with about 85% found just once. The data belong to a study of OX40 agonist ivuxolimab in advanced cancers. Overall study results and limits: At doses 0.1 to 3.0 mg/kg, CD4+ and CD8+ clones expanded. CD8+ T cells showed, on average, more clonal expansion than CD4+ cells.

Sequenced material: CD4+ or CD8+ T cells sorted from blood, taken in a trial of the OX40 agonist ivuxolimab. This chain joins TRBV19 and TRBJ1-5; D remains unclear. The receptor's source is an adult with an advanced solid tumor such as melanoma, head and neck, liver or kidney cancer. The CDR3 here is CASRDGPAQPQHF. Written as DNA, the CDR3 is TGTGCCAGTAGGGACGGACCGGCCCAGCCCCAGCATTTT. Filled out from reference TRBV19 and TRBJ1-5, the complete variable domain reads DGGITQSPKYLFRKEGQNVTLSCEQNLNHDAMYWYRQDPGQGLRLIYYSQIVNDFQKGDIAEGYSVSREKKESFPLTVTSAQKNPTAFYLCASRDGPAQPQHFGDGTRLSIL.